The rows below give T cell receptor beta chains drawn from one sample of a study of beta chain features in type 1 diabetes. Measured with immunoSEQ multiplex PCR; TCRdb has only the in-frame clones, and not every one. Of some 280,000 clones in the sample, around 15% were seen once. The sequenced material came from naive CD4+ T cells from blood. These receptors were taken from a man aged 25-45 years with type 1 diabetes. Each CDR3 is given with its conserved first and last residue. A D gene is named only where the DNA matches it firmly. Some rows mark clone size as missing; the rest say once, few, many or name a class of expanded clone.

DNA	CDR3	D	J	size	V
TGTGCCAGCTCACCGGAGGCAGAGACCCAGTACTTC	CASSPEAETQYF	-	TRBJ2-5	few	TRBV18
TGTGCCAGCAGCGTATACAGAGACACCGGGGAGCTGTTTTTT	CASSVYRDTGELFF	-	TRBJ2-2	-	TRBV9
TGTGCCAGCACCCCGGCAGGGCCGAGCTACGAGCAGTACTTC	CASTPAGPSYEQYF	-	TRBJ2-7	-	TRBV2
TGTGCCTCGGAGGAAGGTCCACAACTGCCCCAGCATTTT	CASEEGPQLPQHF	-	TRBJ1-5	-	TRBV6-1
TGTGCCTGGAGTGAGGGACAGCATAGCAATCAGCCCCAGCATTTT	CAWSEGQHSNQPQHF	TRBD1	TRBJ1-5	few	TRBV30
TGTGCCGGAATAAAAGGAGGGTACCAAGAGACCCAGTACTTC	CAGIKGGYQETQYF	-	TRBJ2-5	-	TRBV2
TGCGCCAGCGGGAGCGAGGCGAGATCCTACAATGAGCAGTTCTTC	CASGSEARSYNEQFF	-	TRBJ2-1	-	TRBV5-1
TGTGCCAGCAGCAAAGGTGGGGGGTTGGACACTGAAGCTTTCTTT	CASSKGGGLDTEAFF	-	TRBJ1-1	-	TRBV21-1
TGTGCCAGCAGCCCAAGACTAGCGGAGGGGGAGACCCAGTACTTC	CASSPRLAEGETQYF	TRBD2	TRBJ2-5	-	TRBV4-2
TGTGCCAGCAGCCGGGACAGAGCGGACTATGGCTACACCTTC	CASSRDRADYGYTF	TRBD1	TRBJ1-2	-	TRBV7-8
TGTGCCAGCTCCATAAAAACAGGGAGAGCTGAAGCTTTCTTT	CASSIKTGRAEAFF	-	TRBJ1-1	few	TRBV18
TGTGCCAGCTGTACTAGGGACACGGAGACCCAGTACTTC	CASCTRDTETQYF	-	TRBJ2-5	-	TRBV28
TGTGCCAGCAGCGTAGATGCGGGAGTGGACCACGAGCAGTACTTC	CASSVDAGVDHEQYF	TRBD2	TRBJ2-7	-	TRBV9
TGTGCCAGCAGCTTAGTGCAAGAGGATACGCAGTATTTT	CASSLVQEDTQYF	-	TRBJ2-3	few	TRBV11-2
TGTGCCAGCAGTTACGGGCTACAAGAGACCCAGTACTTC	CASSYGLQETQYF	-	TRBJ2-5	few	TRBV6-5
TGCGCCACAACGGGACTAGCGGGAACCAATGAGCAGTTCTTC	CATTGLAGTNEQFF	TRBD2	TRBJ2-1	-	TRBV5-1
TGTGCCAGCAGTTTGAGGGACAGGTCGCAGTTCTTC	CASSLRDRSQFF	TRBD1	TRBJ2-1	few	TRBV28
TGTGCCAGCAGCCAAGCGCAGCTGACTAGCGGAGGGGGCGAGCAGTACTTC	CASSQAQLTSGGGEQYF	TRBD2	TRBJ2-7	few	TRBV4-2
TGTGCCAGCAGCTTAGTGCTAGCACGTTCGCAGTTCTTC	CASSLVLARSQFF	-	TRBJ2-1	-	TRBV7-9
TGTGCCAGCAGCTTAGTTGGGAGGACTAGCGGACCACAGTTCTTC	CASSLVGRTSGPQFF	TRBD2	TRBJ2-1	few	TRBV7-2
TGCGCCAGCAGTCGATGGGACAGGGGGCTGCATGGGGCCAACGTCCTGACTTTC	CASSRWDRGLHGANVLTF	TRBD1	TRBJ2-6	few	TRBV23-1
TGTGCCAGCAGCCGGATAGATCTCGCGGGAGTTGAGCAGTTCTTC	CASSRIDLAGVEQFF	TRBD2	TRBJ2-1	-	TRBV27
TGCGCCAGCAGCCCCGGAGTTACCAGCACCTACGAGCAGTACTTC	CASSPGVTSTYEQYF	-	TRBJ2-7	few	TRBV5-1
TGCAGCGTGGGGACAGATGCTCTAGCCAAAAACATTCAGTACTTC	CSVGTDALAKNIQYF	TRBD1	TRBJ2-4	many	TRBV29-1
TGTGCCAGCAGGGACAGTTCCCAAGATGAGCAGTTCTTC	CASRDSSQDEQFF	-	TRBJ2-1	few	TRBV28
TGTGCCAGCAGCTTGGCAGTTAGCGGGCTGGCCTTCGAGCAGTACTTC	CASSLAVSGLAFEQYF	TRBD2	TRBJ2-7	-	TRBV5-4
TGTGCCAGCAGGAAGGGACTAGCGGGAGGGAATGAGCAGTTCTTC	CASRKGLAGGNEQFF	TRBD2	TRBJ2-1	-	TRBV2
TGTGCCAGCATGGACGGGGCGGGAGGAGGCTACACCTTC	CASMDGAGGGYTF	-	TRBJ1-2	-	TRBV28
TGTGCCAGCTCACCAGGGTGGGACTCAACCTACAATGAGCAGTTCTTC	CASSPGWDSTYNEQFF	-	TRBJ2-1	-	TRBV18
TGTGCCAGCAGCTTGCGGCGGGAGCAGTTCTTC	CASSLRREQFF	-	TRBJ2-1	few	TRBV7-2
TGTGCCAGCAGCGTGGGAGAAACAGATACGCAGTATTTT	CASSVGETDTQYF	-	TRBJ2-3	few	TRBV9
TGCGCCAGCAGCCAAAAGGGCCTCCGGGGGGGCTCTGGGGCCAACGTCCTGACTTTC	CASSQKGLRGGSGANVLTF	TRBD2	TRBJ2-6	few	TRBV4-3
TGTGCCAGCAGTTCAGGGAGGGGACAGGTCAACAATGAGCAGTTCTTC	CASSSGRGQVNNEQFF	-	TRBJ2-1	-	TRBV7-9
TGCGCCAGCAGCCTAACGGGACTAGCCTCCTACAATGAGCAGTTCTTC	CASSLTGLASYNEQFF	TRBD2	TRBJ2-1	-	TRBV5-1
TGTGCCAGTAGTACCTCGTTTACAGGGAATCAGCCCCAGCATTTT	CASSTSFTGNQPQHF	-	TRBJ1-5	-	TRBV19
TGCGCCAGCAGCCATCCGGACAGGGGACCCAATGAGCAGTTCTTC	CASSHPDRGPNEQFF	TRBD1	TRBJ2-1	few	TRBV4-3
TGCAGCCCGGACTACCCCGCCTACGAGCAGTACTTC	CSPDYPAYEQYF	-	TRBJ2-7	few	TRBV29-1
TGTGCCAGCAGCTCTCCCACTAGCGGGATAAGGGGTGAGCAGTTCTTC	CASSSPTSGIRGEQFF	TRBD2	TRBJ2-1	-	TRBV7-2
TGTGCCAGCACCCTCGGGGGACAGGGGGCCGGAGGAGTGGAGACCCAGTACTTC	CASTLGGQGAGGVETQYF	TRBD1	TRBJ2-5	once	TRBV5-5
TGTGCCAGCAGCCAAGGAGACACCTACGAGCAGTACTTC	CASSQGDTYEQYF	-	TRBJ2-7	-	TRBV4-2
TGTGCCAGCAGCTTGGACTTTCAAGAGACCCAGTACTTC	CASSLDFQETQYF	-	TRBJ2-5	few	TRBV5-6
TGTGCCAGCAGCCCCCGGACTAGCGGGAGGTACAATGAGCAGTTCTTC	CASSPRTSGRYNEQFF	TRBD2	TRBJ2-1	-	TRBV7-2
TGCGCCAGCAGCTCAAAGGGGCAGAACACCGGGGAGCTGTTTTTT	CASSSKGQNTGELFF	-	TRBJ2-2	-	TRBV5-1
TGCAGTGCTTCAAACTCCTACGAGCAGTACTTC	CSASNSYEQYF	-	TRBJ2-7	-	TRBV20-1
TGTGCCAGCAGCGCCTCTAGCGGGTACGAGCAGTACTTC	CASSASSGYEQYF	TRBD2	TRBJ2-7	few	TRBV4-2
TGTGCCAGCAGTGAAGCGGGAGGGCATGCTGAGCAGTTCTTC	CASSEAGGHAEQFF	TRBD2	TRBJ2-1	-	TRBV28
TGCGCCAGCAGGGAACTAGCGGCTTCCTACAATGAGCAGTTCTTC	CASRELAASYNEQFF	TRBD2	TRBJ2-1	-	TRBV5-1
TGTGCCAGCAGTCCGCGCCCAGGGTGGTATGGCTACACCTTC	CASSPRPGWYGYTF	-	TRBJ1-2	few	TRBV6-5
TGCGCCAGCAGTCCAGGGCGCGAGCAGTACTTC	CASSPGREQYF	-	TRBJ2-7	few	TRBV5-1